This passage covers 29 T cell receptor beta chains from one sample sequenced in a study of T cell responses to AZD1222 COVID-19 vaccine. Repertoires were generated with immunoSEQ multiplex PCR, while TCRdb's copy carries only in-frame clones and drops some. In the table there are over 100,000 clones, around 86% of which are singletons. The sequenced sample was peripheral blood, obtained on day 0 of AZD1222 vaccination. The receptors originated from an adult in good health.

This clone was counted many times. CDR3 in DNA: TGTGCCAGCAGCTTAGGTCAGGGGAACACTGAAGCTTTCTTT. Protein product: CASSLGQGNTEAFF. The chain has TRBV7-6 and TRBJ1-1; the D gene is possibly TRBD1 (5 bases). The germline V gene has CDR1 SGHVS and CDR2 FNYEAQ. V dropped 1 base and J dropped 1 base, with 7 bases sitting between them. This CDR3 has 14 residues. The whole variable domain, remainder taken from reference TRBV7-6 and TRBJ1-1, is GAGVSQSPRYKVTKRGQDVALRCDPISGHVSLYWYRQALGQGPEFLTYFNYEAQQDKSGLPNDRFSAERPEGSISTLTIQRTEQRDSAMYRCASSLGQGNTEAFFGQGTRLTVV.

The chain recombines TRBV3-1 (or the pseudogene TRBV3-2) with TRBJ1-1, with D unresolved. V was clipped by 1 base and J by 0 bases, with 9 bases between them. CDR1 is LGHDT and CDR2 is YNNKEL in the germline V gene (reference sequence). This CDR3 is 15 amino acids long. The CDR3 nucleotides read TGTGCCAGCAGCCAAGTTCAATATTTGAACACTGAAGCTTTCTTT. This translates into CASSQVQYLNTEAFF.

The chain carries TRBV7-8 and TRBJ2-3; TRBD2 might be the D (8 bases). Germline V lookup: CDR1 SGHVS, CDR2 FQNEAQ. V was cut by 3 bases and J by 1 base, with 14 bases left in between. There are 16 residues in the CDR3. The CDR3: CASSFGRGQRTDTQYF. CDR3 coding DNA: TGTGCCAGCAGCTTCGGGAGGGGGCAACGCACAGATACGCAGTATTTT.

CDR3 loop: CASSLVSGGGKSYNEQFF. The CDR3 bases are TGTGCCAGCAGCTTAGTTAGCGGGGGGGGAAAGTCCTACAATGAGCAGTTCTTC. The V gene is TRBV11-2, the J gene TRBJ2-1; TRBD2 matches 11 bases. After removal of 1 base from V and 1 base from J, the junction contained 6 bases not matched to a gene. The V gene's germline CDR1 is SGHAT and CDR2 FQNNGV. The CDR3 contains 18 residues.

This clone was found a few times. Here the CDR3 DNA reads TGCAGTGCTAGTGTATCTAACTATGGCTACACCTTC. It specifies CSASVSNYGYTF. The rearrangement uses TRBV20-1 and TRBJ1-2; D remains unclear. Trimming pared 3 bases from V and 0 bases from J, leaving 5 bases between. The CDR3 is 12 amino acids. CDR1 and CDR2 from the germline V gene are DFQATT and SNEGSKA (reference sequence).

The chain carries TRBV7-6 and TRBJ1-1; D not certain. The CDR3 runs 15 residues. V gave up 5 bases and J gave up 1 base, with 14 bases separating them. From germline, CDR1 is SGHVS and CDR2 FNYEAQ. Here the CDR3 reads CASSASTGENTEAFF. CDR3 DNA sequence: TGTGCCAGCAGCGCTTCGACCGGGGAGAACACTGAAGCTTTCTTT.

The chain has TRBV20-1 and TRBJ1-1; D is perhaps TRBD1 (6 bases). V shed 6 bases and J shed 11 bases, with 13 bases lying between them. Looked up from germline, CDR1 is DFQATT and CDR2 is SNEGSKA (reference sequence). The CDR3 is made up of 10 amino acids. The CDR3 nucleotides read TGCAGTGCCCTCGAGGGGGGGGCTTTCTTT. This codes for CSALEGGAFF.

This chain connects TRBV23-1 to TRBJ2-7; 7 bases are shared with TRBD1. TRBV23-1 is filed as an ORF, its function uncertain. CDR3 length: 13 amino acids. V shed 0 bases, J shed 4 bases, and the junction held 0 bases outside the gene matches. The CDR3 sequence: CASSQSDRYEQYF. The CDR3 bases are TGCGCCAGCAGTCAATCGGACAGGTACGAGCAGTACTTC.

The V and J genes are TRBV5-6 and TRBJ1-1; D may be TRBD1 (6 bases). Trimming took 4 bases from V and 1 from J, leaving 11 bases between them. Germline-derived CDR1 and CDR2 are SGHDT and YYEEEE. The CDR3 runs to 14 residues. The CDR3 here is CASSPGTTNTEAFF. In DNA, the CDR3 is TGTGCCAGCAGCCCTGGGACAACGAACACTGAAGCTTTCTTT.

The rearrangement joins TRBV5-6 to TRBJ2-2; D gene ambiguous. Between the trimmed V and J ends, which lost 0 bases and 2 bases, there was a span of 11 bases. The CDR3 has 16 residues. Germline CDR1 reads SGHDT; CDR2 reads YYEEEE. This CDR3 reads CASSLAEKGNTGELFF. CDR3 DNA sequence: TGTGCCAGCAGCTTGGCCGAAAAAGGAAACACCGGGGAGCTGTTTTTT.

This clone was observed once. The chain joins TRBV9 to TRBJ2-7; D is ambiguous. The CDR3 sequence is 13 residues long. The V end was cut by 3 bases, the J end by 6 bases, with 13 bases between. Germline CDR1 is SGDLS and CDR2 is YYNGEE. The CDR3 spells CASSDDRSREQYF. CDR3 coding DNA: TGTGCCAGCAGCGATGACCGGTCTCGCGAGCAGTACTTC.

This chain connects TRBV5-1 to TRBJ1-1; D is unresolved. The CDR3 runs to 15 residues. Per the germline V gene, CDR1 is SGHRS and CDR2 is YFSETQ. Trimming left V 0 bases short and J 1 base short, with 10 bases between. CDR3 DNA: TGCGCCAGCAGCTTGGTTGCGGAAGGGAACACTGAAGCTTTCTTT. Its translation: CASSLVAEGNTEAFF.

The rearrangement uses TRBV27 and TRBJ1-1; a possible D gene is TRBD1 (5 bases). Per the germline V gene, CDR1 is MNHEY and CDR2 is SMNVEV (reference sequence). Deletions cut 0 bases from V and 5 bases from J, with 10 bases between. The CDR3 contains 14 residues. The CDR3 DNA follows: TGTGCCAGCAGTTTATCTCCCCAGGGTACTGAAGCTTTCTTT. This translates into CASSLSPQGTEAFF.

The chain is built from TRBV2 and TRBJ1-2; D might be TRBD1 (6 bases). Trimming removed 6 bases at V and 5 bases at J, with 22 bases between. The CDR3 has 16 residues. The germline gives CDR1 SNHLY, CDR2 FYNNEI. The CDR3 reads CASSPRGREGGYGYTF. The CDR3 DNA reads TGTGCCAGCAGCCCAAGGGGCAGGGAAGGGGGGTATGGCTACACCTTC.

The CDR3 region has the DNA TGTGCCAGCAGCTACCGGGACTACAATCAGCCCCAGCATTTT. This sequence encodes CASSYRDYNQPQHF. The J gene is TRBJ1-5, the V gene TRBV5-6; a weak D match, TRBD1 (5 bases). There are 14 residues in the CDR3. The germline V and J ends were trimmed by 3 bases and 3 bases, with 10 bases remaining between them. Looked up from germline, CDR1 is SGHDT and CDR2 is YYEEEE.

The chain links TRBV21-1 to TRBJ2-5; the table calls TRBD1, which could not be checked here. TRBV21-1 is described as a pseudogene. This CDR3 has 14 amino acids. DNA for the CDR3: TGTGCCAGCAGCAAAAATAGGGGGTTACTTGCCCAGTACTTC. This translates into CASSKNRGLLAQYF.

In regard to this clone: Relative to the germline gene, one junction end is altered; a read error may explain this. The genes are TRBV27 and TRBJ2-1; unclear D gene. The CDR3 contains 14 residues. Germline CDR1 MNHEY, CDR2 SMNVEV (reference sequence). The CDR3 loop is CASSLLATYNGQFF. In DNA, the CDR3 is TGTGCCAGCAGTTTGCTGGCTACCTACAATGGGCAGTTCTTC.

The chain links TRBV6-1 to TRBJ1-5, with D possibly matching TRBD1 (6 bases). The germline CDR1 and CDR2 sequences are MNHNS and SASEGT. The length of the CDR3 is 15 residues. V was pared by 2 bases and J by 4 bases, with 12 bases between. The chain's CDR3 is CASSERLQGNQPQHF. The CDR3 nucleotides read TGTGCCAGCAGTGAAAGGCTACAGGGTAATCAGCCCCAGCATTTT.

The J gene is TRBJ2-7, the V gene TRBV5-5, with TRBD1 matching over 7 bases. Germline loops: CDR1 SGHKS, CDR2 YYEKEE (reference sequence). The CDR3 has 15 amino acids. V lost 3 bases and J lost 2; bases outside the gene matches: 8. The CDR3, as DNA: TGTGCCAGCAGCTGGGCAGGACAGGCAACCTACGAGCAGTACTTC. This translates into CASSWAGQATYEQYF.

The rearrangement uses TRBV6-5 and TRBJ1-1, with TRBD1 identical over 7 bases. With 5 bases clipped from V and 4 bases from J, the junction kept 7 bases outside the gene matches. Germline V gene data show CDR1 as MNHEY and CDR2 as SVGAGI. The CDR3 length is 14 residues. CDR3 in amino acids: CASSITQGGTEAFF. The DNA for the CDR3 is TGTGCCAGCAGTATCACTCAGGGGGGCACTGAAGCTTTCTTT.

J is TRBJ2-1 and V is TRBV7-3; 7 bases map to TRBD1. Germline lookup yields CDR1 SGHTA and CDR2 FQGTGA. The CDR3 consists of 15 residues. With 3 bases clipped from V and 3 bases from J, the junction kept 5 bases outside the gene matches. The CDR3 nucleotides read TGTGCCAGCAGCTTTAAGGGGGCGGGCTACAATGAGCAGTTCTTC. This encodes CASSFKGAGYNEQFF. Together with reference TRBV7-3 and TRBJ2-1, the CDR3 gives the full variable domain: GAGVSQTPSNKVTEKGKYVELRCDPISGHTALYWYRQSLGQGPEFLIYFQGTGAADDSGLPNDRFFAVRPEGSVSTLKIQRTERGDSAVYLCASSFKGAGYNEQFFGPGTRLTVL.

This clone is classed as medium-sized. J is TRBJ2-7 and V is TRBV13; D is unclear. This CDR3 has 13 residues. The V and J ends lost 3 bases and 0 bases respectively, with 6 bases between them. Germline CDR1 and CDR2: PRHDT and FYEKMQ (reference sequence). The CDR3 reads CASSFQTSYEQYF. CDR3 coding DNA: TGTGCCAGCAGCTTTCAAACCTCCTACGAGCAGTACTTC.

This chain connects TRBV28 to TRBJ1-4; 11 bases are shared with TRBD1. CDR3 length equals 18 residues. Germline loops: CDR1 MDHEN, CDR2 SYDVKM. The trim removed 1 base at V and 1 base at J, leaving 5 bases unmatched. The CDR3 is CASSLFGQGALTNEKLFF. CDR3 nucleotide sequence: TGTGCCAGCAGTTTATTTGGACAGGGGGCTTTAACTAATGAAAAACTGTTTTTT.

The V gene is TRBV7-9, the J gene TRBJ1-4; 7 bases fit TRBD1. The germline gives CDR1 SEHNR, CDR2 FQNEAQ (reference sequence). The CDR3 spans 15 residues. Trimming at V came to 1 base and at J to 8 bases, leaving 7 bases not matched to a gene. The CDR3 sequence is CASSLGDRAPEKLFF. For the CDR3, the DNA is TGTGCCAGCAGCTTAGGTGACAGGGCGCCGGAAAAACTGTTTTTT.

This clone was recorded once. The V call is TRBV7-9, the J call TRBJ1-5, with D possibly being TRBD1 (6 bases). CDR1 and CDR2 (germline): SEHNR, FQNEAQ (reference sequence). The CDR3 loop spans 14 amino acids. V shed 3 bases and J shed 4 bases, with 10 bases lying between them. DNA for the CDR3: TGTGCCAGCAGCTTTAGGGGGGGAAATCAGCCCCAGCATTTT. Translating gives CASSFRGGNQPQHF.

The genes are TRBV19 and TRBJ2-7; D not certain. This CDR3 is built from 15 residues. Germline values: CDR1 LNHDA, CDR2 SQIVND (reference sequence). V lost 2 bases and J 1 base, leaving 12 bases between the germline ends. CDR3 residues: CASSIPGASSYEQYF. The DNA for the CDR3 is TGTGCCAGTAGTATACCCGGAGCCAGTTCCTACGAGCAGTACTTC.

The chain uses TRBV5-1 and TRBJ1-2; TRBD1 aligns across 8 bases. Germline values: CDR1 SGHRS, CDR2 YFSETQ. The CDR3 runs 14 residues. V gave up 6 bases and J gave up 10 bases; unmatched junction bases: 14. The chain's CDR3 is CASTLTLGQGAYTF. CDR3 coding DNA: TGCGCCAGCACCTTAACTCTCGGACAGGGAGCCTACACCTTC.

The chain recombines TRBV5-1 with TRBJ2-5; TRBD2 agrees at 13 bases. Germline CDR1 reads SGHRS; CDR2 reads YFSETQ. The CDR3 runs 15 residues. The V segment lost 4 bases and the J segment 4 bases; nucleotides outside the gene matches: 4. The CDR3 here is CASSQGLAGAETQYF. In DNA, the CDR3 is TGCGCCAGCAGCCAAGGACTAGCGGGGGCAGAGACCCAGTACTTC.

This clone was detected ten times or more. The V and J genes are TRBV9 and TRBJ1-6; D might be TRBD1 (5 bases). Looked up from germline, CDR1 is SGDLS and CDR2 is YYNGEE. The CDR3 loop spans 14 amino acids. The V gene lost 0 bases and the J gene lost 4 bases, with 5 bases spanning the gap. CDR3: CASSVGQYNSPLHF. CDR3 sequence (DNA): TGTGCCAGCAGCGTAGGACAGTATAATTCACCCCTCCACTTT.